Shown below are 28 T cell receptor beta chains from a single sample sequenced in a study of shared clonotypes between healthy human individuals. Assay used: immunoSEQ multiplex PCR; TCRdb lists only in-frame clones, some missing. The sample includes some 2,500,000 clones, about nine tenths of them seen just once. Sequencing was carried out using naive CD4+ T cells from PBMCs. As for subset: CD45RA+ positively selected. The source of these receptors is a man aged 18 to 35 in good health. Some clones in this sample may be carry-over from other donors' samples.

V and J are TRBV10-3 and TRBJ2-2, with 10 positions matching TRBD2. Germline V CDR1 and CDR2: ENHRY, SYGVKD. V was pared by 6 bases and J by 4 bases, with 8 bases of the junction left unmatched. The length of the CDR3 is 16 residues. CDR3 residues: CAIRPSGSSTTGELFF. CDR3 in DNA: TGTGCCATCAGGCCTAGCGGGAGCTCTACCACCGGGGAGCTGTTTTTT.

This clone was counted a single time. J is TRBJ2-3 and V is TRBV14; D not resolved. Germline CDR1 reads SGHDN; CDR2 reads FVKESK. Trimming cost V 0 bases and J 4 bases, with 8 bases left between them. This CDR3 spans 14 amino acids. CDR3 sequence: CASSQDFVSDTQYF. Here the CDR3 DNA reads TGTGCCAGCAGCCAAGATTTCGTCTCAGATACGCAGTATTTT. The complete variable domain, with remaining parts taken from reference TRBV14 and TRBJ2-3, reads EAGVTQFPSHSVIEKGQTVTLRCDPISGHDNLYWYRRVMGKEIKFLLHFVKESKQDESGMPNNRFLAERTGGTYSTLKVQPAELEDSGVYFCASSQDFVSDTQYFGPGTRLTVL.

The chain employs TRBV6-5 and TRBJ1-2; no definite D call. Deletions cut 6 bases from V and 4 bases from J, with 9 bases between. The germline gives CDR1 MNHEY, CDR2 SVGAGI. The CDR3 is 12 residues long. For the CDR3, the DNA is TGTGCCAGCAGATCCGACACCTATGGCTACACCTTC. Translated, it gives CASRSDTYGYTF.

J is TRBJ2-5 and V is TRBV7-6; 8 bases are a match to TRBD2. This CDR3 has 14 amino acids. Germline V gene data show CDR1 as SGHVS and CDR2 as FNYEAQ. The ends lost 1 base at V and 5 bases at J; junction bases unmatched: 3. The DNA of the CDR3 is TGTGCCAGCAGCTTAGAGGGCGGGAGGGAGACCCAGTACTTC. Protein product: CASSLEGGRETQYF.

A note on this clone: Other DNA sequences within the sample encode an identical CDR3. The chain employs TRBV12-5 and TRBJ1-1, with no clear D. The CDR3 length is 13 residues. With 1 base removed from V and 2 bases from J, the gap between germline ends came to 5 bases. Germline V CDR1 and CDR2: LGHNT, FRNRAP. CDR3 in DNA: TGTGCTAGTGGTTTGGGACTTAACACTGAAGCTTTCTTT. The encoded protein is CASGLGLNTEAFF.

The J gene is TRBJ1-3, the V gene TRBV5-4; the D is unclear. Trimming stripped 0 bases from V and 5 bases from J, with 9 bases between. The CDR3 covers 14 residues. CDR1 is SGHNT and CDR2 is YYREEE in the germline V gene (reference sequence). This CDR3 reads CASSLAGSRNTIYF. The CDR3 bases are TGTGCCAGCAGCTTGGCTGGCAGCCGAAACACCATATATTTT.

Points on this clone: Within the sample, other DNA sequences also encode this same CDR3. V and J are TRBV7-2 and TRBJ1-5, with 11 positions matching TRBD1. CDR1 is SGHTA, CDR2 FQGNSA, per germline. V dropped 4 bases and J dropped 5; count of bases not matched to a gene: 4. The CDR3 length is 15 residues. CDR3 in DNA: TGTGCCAGCAGCTCAGGACAGGGGGCGGATCAGCCCCAGCATTTT. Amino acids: CASSSGQGADQPQHF.

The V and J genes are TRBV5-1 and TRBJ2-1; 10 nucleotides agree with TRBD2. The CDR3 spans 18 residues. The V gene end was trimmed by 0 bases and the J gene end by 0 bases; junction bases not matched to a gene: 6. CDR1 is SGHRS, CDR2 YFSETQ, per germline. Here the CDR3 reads CASSLAWTSGVSYNEQFF. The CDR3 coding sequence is TGCGCCAGCAGCTTGGCCTGGACTAGCGGAGTCTCCTACAATGAGCAGTTCTTC. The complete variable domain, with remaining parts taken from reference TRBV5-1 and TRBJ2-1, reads KAGVTQTPRYLIKTRGQQVTLSCSPISGHRSVSWYQQTPGQGLQFLFEYFSETQRNKGNFPGRFSGRQFSNSRSEMNVSTLELGDSALYLCASSLAWTSGVSYNEQFFGPGTRLTVL.

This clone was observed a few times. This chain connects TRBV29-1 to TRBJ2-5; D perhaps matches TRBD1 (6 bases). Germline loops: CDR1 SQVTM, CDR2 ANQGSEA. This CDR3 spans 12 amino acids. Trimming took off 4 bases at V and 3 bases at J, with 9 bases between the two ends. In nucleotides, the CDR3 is TGCAGCGTTGGCAGGGGCGAAGAGACCCAGTACTTC. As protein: CSVGRGEETQYF.

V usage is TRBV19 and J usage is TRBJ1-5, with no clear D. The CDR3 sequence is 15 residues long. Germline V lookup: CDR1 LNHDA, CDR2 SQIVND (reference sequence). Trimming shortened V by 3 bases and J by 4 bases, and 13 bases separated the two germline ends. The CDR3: CASSMIQTLNQPQHF. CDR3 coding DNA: TGTGCCAGTAGTATGATACAGACACTTAATCAGCCCCAGCATTTT. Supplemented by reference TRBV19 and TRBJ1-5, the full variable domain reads DGGITQSPKYLFRKEGQNVTLSCEQNLNHDAMYWYRQDPGQGLRLIYYSQIVNDFQKGDIAEGYSVSREKKESFPLTVTSAQKNPTAFYLCASSMIQTLNQPQHFGDGTRLSIL.

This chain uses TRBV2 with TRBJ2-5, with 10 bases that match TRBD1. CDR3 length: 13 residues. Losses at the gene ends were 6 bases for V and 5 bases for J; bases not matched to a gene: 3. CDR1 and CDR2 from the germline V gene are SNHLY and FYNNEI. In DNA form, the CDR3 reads TGTGCCAGCAGGACAGGGGGCTGGGAGACCCAGTACTTC. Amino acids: CASRTGGWETQYF.

CDR3 amino acids: CATGDRATKNIQYF. For the CDR3, the DNA is TGTGCCACCGGGGACAGGGCGACCAAAAACATTCAGTACTTC. The gene calls are TRBV19 and TRBJ2-4; 9 nucleotides align to TRBD1. The germline V gene has CDR1 LNHDA and CDR2 SQIVND (reference sequence). The trim removed 10 bases at V and 2 bases at J, leaving 6 bases unmatched. This CDR3 region has 14 residues.

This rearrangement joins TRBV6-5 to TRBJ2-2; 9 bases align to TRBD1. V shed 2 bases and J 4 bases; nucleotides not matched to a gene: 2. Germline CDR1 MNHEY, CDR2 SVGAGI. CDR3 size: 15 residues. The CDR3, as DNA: TGTGCCAGCAGTTACGGGACAGGGATCACCGGGGAGCTGTTTTTT. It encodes CASSYGTGITGELFF.

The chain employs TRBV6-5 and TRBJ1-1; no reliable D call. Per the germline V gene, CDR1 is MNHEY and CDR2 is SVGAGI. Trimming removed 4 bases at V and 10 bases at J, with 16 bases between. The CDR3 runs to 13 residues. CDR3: CASSSPGRNPAFF. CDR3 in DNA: TGTGCCAGCAGTTCCCCGGGTCGAAACCCAGCTTTCTTT.

The DNA of the CDR3 is TGTGCCAGCGGGGGCGAGCAGTACTTC. Its protein product is CASGGEQYF. V is TRBV7-8 and J is TRBJ2-7; D possibly uses TRBD1 or TRBD2 (5 bases each). There are 9 residues in the CDR3. V lost 8 bases to trimming and J lost 6 bases, with 5 bases between them. Germline CDR1 is SGHVS and CDR2 is FQNEAQ.

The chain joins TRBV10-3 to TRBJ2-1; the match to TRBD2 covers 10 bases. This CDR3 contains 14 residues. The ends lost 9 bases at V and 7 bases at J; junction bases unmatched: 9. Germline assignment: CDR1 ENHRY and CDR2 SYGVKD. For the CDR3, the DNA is TGTGCCATTTCCGGGACTAGCGAGGGGAATGAGCAGTTCTTC. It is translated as CAISGTSEGNEQFF.

CDR3 loop: CASSGPGLGAYEQYF. The CDR3, as DNA: TGTGCCAGCAGTGGTCCGGGACTAGGGGCCTACGAGCAGTACTTC. The chain joins TRBV28 to TRBJ2-7, with 8 bases aligning to TRBD2. The length of the CDR3 is 15 residues. Germline V lookup: CDR1 MDHEN, CDR2 SYDVKM. Losses at the gene ends were 5 bases for V and 2 bases for J; bases not matched to a gene: 8.

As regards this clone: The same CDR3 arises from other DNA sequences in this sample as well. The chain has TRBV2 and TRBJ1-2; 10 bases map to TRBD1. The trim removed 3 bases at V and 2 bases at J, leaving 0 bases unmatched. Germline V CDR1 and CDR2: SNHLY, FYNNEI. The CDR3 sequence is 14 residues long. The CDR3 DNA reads TGTGCCAGCAGTGAGACAGGGGGCAACTATGGCTACACCTTC. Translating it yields CASSETGGNYGYTF.

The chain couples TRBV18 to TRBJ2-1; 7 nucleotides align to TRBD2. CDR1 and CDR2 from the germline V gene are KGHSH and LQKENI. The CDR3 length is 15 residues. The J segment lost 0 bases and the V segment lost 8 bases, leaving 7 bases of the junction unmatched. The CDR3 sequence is CASQSGVGSYNEQFF. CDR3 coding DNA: TGTGCCAGCCAGAGCGGGGTTGGCTCCTACAATGAGCAGTTCTTC.

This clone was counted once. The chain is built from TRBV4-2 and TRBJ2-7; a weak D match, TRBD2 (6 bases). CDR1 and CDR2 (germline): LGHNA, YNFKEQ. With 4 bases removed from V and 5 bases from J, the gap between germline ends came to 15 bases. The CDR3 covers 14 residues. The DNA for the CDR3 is TGTGCCAGCAGCCTCTACGTGGGAGGAAACGAGCAGTACTTC. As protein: CASSLYVGGNEQYF.

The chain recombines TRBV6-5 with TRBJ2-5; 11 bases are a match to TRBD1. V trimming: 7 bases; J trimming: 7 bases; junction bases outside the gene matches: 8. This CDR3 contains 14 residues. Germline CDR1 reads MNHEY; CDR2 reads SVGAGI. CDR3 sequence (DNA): TGTGCCAGCACAATGGGACAGGGGGGCGTGACCCAGTACTTC. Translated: CASTMGQGGVTQYF.

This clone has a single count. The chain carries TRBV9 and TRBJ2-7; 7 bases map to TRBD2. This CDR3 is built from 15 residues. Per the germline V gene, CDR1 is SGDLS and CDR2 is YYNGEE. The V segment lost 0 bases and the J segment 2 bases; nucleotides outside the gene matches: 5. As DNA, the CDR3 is TGTGCCAGCAGCGTAGGCCTAGCGGAGCCCTACGAGCAGTACTTC. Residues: CASSVGLAEPYEQYF.

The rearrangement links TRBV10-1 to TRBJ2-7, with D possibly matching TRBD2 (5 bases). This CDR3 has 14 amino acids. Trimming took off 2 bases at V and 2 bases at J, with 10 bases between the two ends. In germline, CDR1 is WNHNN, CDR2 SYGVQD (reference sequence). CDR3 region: CASSELRGTYEQYF. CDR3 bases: TGCGCCAGCAGTGAGCTTCGAGGGACCTACGAGCAGTACTTC.

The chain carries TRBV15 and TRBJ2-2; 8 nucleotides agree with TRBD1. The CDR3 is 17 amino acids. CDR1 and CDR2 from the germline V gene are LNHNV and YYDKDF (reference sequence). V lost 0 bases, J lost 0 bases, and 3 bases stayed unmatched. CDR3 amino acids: CATSRDWGQANTGELFF. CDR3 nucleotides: TGTGCCACCAGCAGAGATTGGGGACAGGCGAACACCGGGGAGCTGTTTTTT.

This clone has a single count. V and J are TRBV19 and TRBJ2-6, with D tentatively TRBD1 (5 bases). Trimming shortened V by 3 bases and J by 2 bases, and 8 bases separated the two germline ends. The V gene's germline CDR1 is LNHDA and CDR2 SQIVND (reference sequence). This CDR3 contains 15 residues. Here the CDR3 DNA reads TGTGCCAGTAGTATGGGCAGGGCTGGGGCCAACGTCCTGACTTTC. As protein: CASSMGRAGANVLTF. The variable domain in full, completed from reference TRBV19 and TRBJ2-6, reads DGGITQSPKYLFRKEGQNVTLSCEQNLNHDAMYWYRQDPGQGLRLIYYSQIVNDFQKGDIAEGYSVSREKKESFPLTVTSAQKNPTAFYLCASSMGRAGANVLTFGAGSRLTVL.

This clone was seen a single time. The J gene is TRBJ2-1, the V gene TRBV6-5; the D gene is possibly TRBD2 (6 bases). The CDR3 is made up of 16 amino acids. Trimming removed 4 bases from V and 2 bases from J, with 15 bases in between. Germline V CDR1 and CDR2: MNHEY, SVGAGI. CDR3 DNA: TGTGCCAGCAGTTCGAGGGACGGGAGCACCTACAATGAGCAGTTCTTC. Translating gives CASSSRDGSTYNEQFF.

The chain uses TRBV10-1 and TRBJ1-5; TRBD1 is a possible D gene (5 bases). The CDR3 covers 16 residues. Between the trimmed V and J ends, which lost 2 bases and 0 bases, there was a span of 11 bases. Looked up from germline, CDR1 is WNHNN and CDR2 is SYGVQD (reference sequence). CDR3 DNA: TGCGCCAGCAGTGAGGGGGCAGTTTATAGCAATCAGCCCCAGCATTTT. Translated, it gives CASSEGAVYSNQPQHF.

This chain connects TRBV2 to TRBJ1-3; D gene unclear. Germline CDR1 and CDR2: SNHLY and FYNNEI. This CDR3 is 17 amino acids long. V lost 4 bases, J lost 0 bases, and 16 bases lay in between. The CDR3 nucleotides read TGTGCCAGCAGTGCGGAGTTGAGGAGGGTCTCTGGAAACACCATATATTTT. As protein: CASSAELRRVSGNTIYF.